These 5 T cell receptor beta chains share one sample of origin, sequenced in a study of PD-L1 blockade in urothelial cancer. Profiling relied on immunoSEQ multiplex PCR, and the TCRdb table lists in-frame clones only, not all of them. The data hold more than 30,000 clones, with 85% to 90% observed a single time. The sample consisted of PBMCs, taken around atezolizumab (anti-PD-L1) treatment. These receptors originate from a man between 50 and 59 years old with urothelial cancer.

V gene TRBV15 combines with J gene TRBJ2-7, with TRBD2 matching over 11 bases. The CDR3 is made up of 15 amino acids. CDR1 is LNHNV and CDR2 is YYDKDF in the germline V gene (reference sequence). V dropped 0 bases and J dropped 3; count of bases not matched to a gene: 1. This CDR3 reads CATSRDTSGGYEQYF. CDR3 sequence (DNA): TGTGCCACCAGCAGAGATACTAGCGGGGGCTACGAGCAGTACTTC.

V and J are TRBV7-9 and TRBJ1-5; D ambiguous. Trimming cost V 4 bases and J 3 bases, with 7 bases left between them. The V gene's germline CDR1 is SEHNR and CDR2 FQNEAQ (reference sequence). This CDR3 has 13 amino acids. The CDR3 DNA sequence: TGTGCCAGCAGCTCCCGACACAATCAGCCCCAGCATTTT. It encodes CASSSRHNQPQHF. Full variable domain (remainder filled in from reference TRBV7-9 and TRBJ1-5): DTGVSQNPRHKITKRGQNVTFRCDPISEHNRLYWYRQTLGQGPEFLTYFQNEAQLEKSRLLSDRFSAERPKGSFSTLEIQRTEQGDSAMYLCASSSRHNQPQHFGDGTRLSIL.

As DNA, the CDR3 is TGTGCCAGCAGCTCGACTAGCGGGAGGGCCCTCGGCACCGGGGAGCTGTTTTTT. Protein product: CASSSTSGRALGTGELFF. The chain has TRBV5-6 and TRBJ2-2, with 14 bases lining up with TRBD2. V shed 3 bases and J 4 bases; nucleotides not matched to a gene: 8. This CDR3 comprises 18 residues. Germline values: CDR1 SGHDT, CDR2 YYEEEE.

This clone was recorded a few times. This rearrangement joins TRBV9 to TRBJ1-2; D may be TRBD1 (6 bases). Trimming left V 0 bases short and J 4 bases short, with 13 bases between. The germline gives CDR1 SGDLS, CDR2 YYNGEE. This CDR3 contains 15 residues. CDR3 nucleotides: TGTGCCAGCAGCGTAGATGGGACATATACCTATGGCTACACCTTC. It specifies CASSVDGTYTYGYTF.

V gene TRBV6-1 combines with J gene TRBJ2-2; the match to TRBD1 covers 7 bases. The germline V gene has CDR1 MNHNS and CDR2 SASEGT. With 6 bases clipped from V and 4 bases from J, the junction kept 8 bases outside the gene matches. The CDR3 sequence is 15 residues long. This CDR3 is CASRERGRSTGELFF. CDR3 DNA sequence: TGTGCCAGCAGGGAGAGGGGGCGGAGCACCGGGGAGCTGTTTTTT.